This T cell receptor (beta chain) stems from a study of blood T cell repertoires in COVID-19. Only in-frame clones appear in the TCRdb table, and some are missing; sequencing was by immunoSEQ multiplex PCR. There are about 190,000 clones in the sample; 86% occur only once, and 20% to 25% lies in the top ten. CDR1 is MNHEY and CDR2 is SMNVEV in the germline V gene (reference sequence). With 4 bases clipped from V and 6 bases from J, the junction kept 7 bases outside the gene matches. This CDR3 contains 14 residues. Sample: PBMCs or T cells enriched from blood (not recorded which). This receptor was obtained from a woman between 40 and 55 years old in a cohort exposed to, infected with or recovered from COVID-19 (not recorded which). The genes are TRBV27 and TRBJ2-7; 9 positions agree with TRBD2. The CDR3 protein is CASSSEREDPEQYF. The CDR3 DNA is TGTGCCAGCAGTTCAGAGCGGGAGGATCCCGAGCAGTACTTC.